Listed here is a single T cell receptor beta chain. Sequencing used immunoSEQ multiplex PCR; TCRdb keeps in-frame clones, though not all of them. Counted here are some 23,000 clones, 65% to 80% occurring once; the ten biggest clones make up approximately 7.7%. Each patient's relapse followed autologous stem cell transplantation, and brentuximab vedotin exposure varied. This specimen belongs to a study of PD-1 blockade in classical Hodgkin lymphoma. Germline assignment: CDR1 SGHRS and CDR2 YFSETQ. This CDR3 region has 16 residues. The ends lost 0 bases at V and 4 bases at J; junction bases unmatched: 6.

V and J are TRBV5-1 and TRBJ2-1; 8 nucleotides match TRBD2. This clonotype was sampled from a human donor with classical Hodgkin lymphoma. Material: peripheral blood mononuclear cells (PBMCs), obtained before the second cycle of nivolumab. Written as DNA, the CDR3 is TGCGCCAGCAGCTTGGCGGCTAGCGGGTTTTACAATGAGCAGTTCTTC. Translated: CASSLAASGFYNEQFF.